The rows below give T cell receptor beta chains drawn from one sample of a study of T cells after yellow fever vaccination. TCRdb analysed the 5' RACE reads with MiXCR anew, one entry per CDR3 protein. The sample consists of over 250,000 distinct CDR3 sequences, about 5% of them appearing once. The starting material was CD4+ T cells sorted from PBMCs, obtained on the day of the yellow fever booster vaccination. The receptor source for this set is a man aged 18 to 29 who received the YFV17D yellow fever vaccine. Both conserved end residues are part of each CDR3.

J gene	V gene	CDR3 protein
TRBJ2-7	TRBV6-5	CASRTGGRYEQYF
TRBJ1-6	TRBV12-3/TRBV12-4	CASRPGTGNSPLHF
TRBJ2-1	TRBV5-5	CASSLDVRTIFF
TRBJ2-1	TRBV5-1	CASSPLPGPGDNEQFF
TRBJ2-5	TRBV5-1	CASSLGLSSQETQYF
TRBJ2-5	TRBV4-3	CASSQVLYGTDLQETQYF
TRBJ2-3	TRBV4-1	CASSRGPGQGGDTQYF
TRBJ2-3	TRBV11-2	CASSWDSTDTQYF
TRBJ2-3	TRBV9	CASSDPLEGFTDTQYF
TRBJ1-5	TRBV4-1	CASSSDGSQQPQHF
TRBJ1-2	TRBV20-1	CSASGVYGYTF
TRBJ1-5	TRBV6-6	CASRRGTGDNQPQHF
TRBJ1-5	TRBV10-3	CAISAGSNQPQHF
TRBJ1-2	TRBV29-1	CSVDANYGYTF
TRBJ1-6	TRBV7-8	CASSLELRGGTNSPLHF
TRBJ2-3	TRBV6-5	CASSYSAGAGALDTQYF
TRBJ1-1	TRBV28	CASSGGFTEAFF
TRBJ2-2	TRBV28	CASGQGIRGELFF
TRBJ2-3	TRBV5-1	CASSFSGGADTQYF
TRBJ2-7	TRBV5-1	CASSLSRGTLRYF
TRBJ2-7	TRBV20-1	CSASGTSGGPVYEQYF
TRBJ1-5	TRBV20-1	CSASGTGGNQPQHF
TRBJ1-1	TRBV6-4	CACTTGDRTEAFF
TRBJ1-2	TRBV27	CASSSGRESGGYTF
TRBJ2-3	TRBV3-1	CASSLQDTRTDTQYF
TRBJ1-1	TRBV5-1	CASSSDPQGTTEAFF
TRBJ2-7	TRBV5-1	CASSLGTVSYEQYF
TRBJ2-1	TRBV7-2	CASSMGLAGAAEQFF
TRBJ1-2	TRBV12-3/TRBV12-4	CASSLKGGFYGYTF
TRBJ1-4	TRBV12-3/TRBV12-4	CASSQITGTEKLFF
TRBJ1-6	TRBV7-2	CASSLVGSPLHF
TRBJ2-2	TRBV7-2	CASSASPQNTGELFF
TRBJ1-1	TRBV5-1	CASSSDLLGEAFF
TRBJ2-7	TRBV18	CASSPRAQYEQYF
TRBJ2-3	TRBV27	CASSLSAGPKGKYF